This T cell receptor beta chain derives from a study of blood T cell repertoires in COVID-19. Some clones are missing from TCRdb's copy, which holds only in-frame ones; the method was immunoSEQ multiplex PCR. The sample gives tens of thousands of clones, 75% to 95% of which show up once; about 5.5% is in the top ten. The ends lost 3 bases at V and 6 bases at J; junction bases unmatched: 8. The CDR3 runs 16 residues. Germline-derived CDR1 and CDR2 are SQVTM and ANQGSEA. The chain combines TRBV29-1 with TRBJ2-2; 12 nucleotides line up with TRBD2. The specimen was peripheral blood. This sequence originates from a woman over 75 with acute or convalescent COVID-19. This CDR3 is CSVEGLAGREAGELFF. CDR3 DNA sequence: TGCAGCGTTGAGGGACTAGCGGGCCGTGAGGCCGGGGAGCTGTTTTTT.